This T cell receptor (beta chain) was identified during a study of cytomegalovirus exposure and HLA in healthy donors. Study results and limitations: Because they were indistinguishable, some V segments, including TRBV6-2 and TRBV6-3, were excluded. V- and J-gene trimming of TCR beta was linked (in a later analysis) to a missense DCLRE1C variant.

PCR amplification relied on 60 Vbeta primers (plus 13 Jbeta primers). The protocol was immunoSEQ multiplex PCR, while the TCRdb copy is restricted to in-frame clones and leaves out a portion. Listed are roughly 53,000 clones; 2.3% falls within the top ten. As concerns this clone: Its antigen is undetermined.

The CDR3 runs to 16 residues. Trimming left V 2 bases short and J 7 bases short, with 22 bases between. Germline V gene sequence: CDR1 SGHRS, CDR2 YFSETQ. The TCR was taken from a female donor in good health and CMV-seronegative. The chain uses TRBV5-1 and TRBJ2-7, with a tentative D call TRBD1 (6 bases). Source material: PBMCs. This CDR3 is CASSLAGAQRLREQYF. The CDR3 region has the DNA TGCGCCAGCAGCTTAGCAGGGGCTCAACGGTTACGGGAGCAGTACTTC. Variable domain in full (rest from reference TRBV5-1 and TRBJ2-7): KAGVTQTPRYLIKTRGQQVTLSCSPISGHRSVSWYQQTPGQGLQFLFEYFSETQRNKGNFPGRFSGRQFSNSRSEMNVSTLELGDSALYLCASSLAGAQRLREQYFGPGTRLTVT.